This passage covers 27 T cell receptor beta chains from one sample sequenced in a study of T cells in localized non-small cell lung cancer (dated by TCRdb to the early 2020s). Libraries came from the immunoSEQ multiplex PCR assay. Sourced from immuneACCESS, this table was stored by TCRdb with only in-frame sequences that have V and J called. A share of the clones is absent; for the studies checked, an unresolved V gene accounts for under half, and the remainder has no known explanation. This sample gives about 24,000 clones in total; about 88% of them show up just once. About 29% of the sample rests with the top ten. Sequencing was performed on peripheral blood, taken before any cancer treatment. These receptors were obtained from a male donor older than 55 with stage I squamous cell lung carcinoma.

The chain employs TRBV7-2 and TRBJ1-2; unclear D gene. From germline, CDR1 is SGHTA and CDR2 FQGNSA. The CDR3 consists of 15 residues. V was shortened by 3 bases and J by 0 bases, with 11 bases between the two germline ends. The CDR3 sequence is CASSLSVGANYGYTF. The CDR3 nucleotides read TGTGCCAGCAGCTTGTCGGTAGGAGCTAACTATGGCTACACCTTC.

The V gene is TRBV19, the J gene TRBJ1-4; possibly TRBD1 for D (6 bases). V was cut by 1 base and J by 8 bases, with 14 bases left in between. Germline CDR1 is LNHDA and CDR2 is SQIVND (reference sequence). The CDR3 contains 15 residues. CDR3 loop: CASSIGGRGGEKLFF. The CDR3 region has the DNA TGTGCCAGTAGTATAGGAGGCAGGGGAGGAGAAAAACTGTTTTTT.

The V call is TRBV10-3, the J call TRBJ1-2, with unresolved D. Germline lookup yields CDR1 ENHRY and CDR2 SYGVKD. V lost 10 bases, J lost 1 base, and 13 bases lay in between. The CDR3 is made up of 13 amino acids. CDR3 coding DNA: TGTGCCACTTTGAAGGACTTTAACTATGGCTACACCTTC. This sequence encodes CATLKDFNYGYTF.

This chain uses TRBV7-2 with TRBJ2-1, with a weak D call TRBD1 (5 bases). The CDR3 extends over 15 amino acids. Germline V gives CDR1 SGHTA, CDR2 FQGNSA. V was shortened by 5 bases and J by 0 bases, with 11 bases between the two germline ends. The CDR3 DNA follows: TGTGCCAGCAGCGTGGACAATTTCTCCTACAATGAGCAGTTCTTC. This gives the protein CASSVDNFSYNEQFF.

This rearrangement joins TRBV29-1 to TRBJ1-1, with no clear D. CDR3 length: 13 amino acids. CDR1 and CDR2 from the germline V gene are SQVTM and ANQGSEA. The germline V and J ends were trimmed by 6 bases and 3 bases, with 14 bases remaining between them. The CDR3 DNA sequence: TGCAGCGTGTCCCGCGGAGGTGACACTGAAGCTTTCTTT. It is translated as CSVSRGGDTEAFF.

Judged by abundance, this clone is large. V is TRBV7-8 and J is TRBJ2-3; possibly TRBD1 for D (5 bases). Trimming removed 1 base from V and 2 bases from J, with 16 bases in between. The CDR3 runs to 17 residues. Germline V lookup: CDR1 SGHVS, CDR2 FQNEAQ. The CDR3 is CASSLGGQGYSTDTQYF. CDR3 DNA sequence: TGTGCCAGCAGCTTAGGGGGCCAGGGTTACTCCACAGATACGCAGTATTTT.

In its sample, this clone was seen once. The rearrangement joins TRBV7-9 to TRBJ2-6; D call uncertain. Trimming left V 1 base short and J 1 base short, with 5 bases between. The CDR3 contains 15 residues. Germline V gene sequence: CDR1 SEHNR, CDR2 FQNEAQ (reference sequence). In DNA form, the CDR3 reads TGTGCCAGCAGCTTAGGGCCTTCTGGGGCCAACGTCCTGACTTTC. This codes for CASSLGPSGANVLTF.

The chain carries TRBV6-5 and TRBJ2-7; D not resolved. Germline V gives CDR1 MNHEY, CDR2 SVGAGI. This CDR3 is built from 13 residues. V lost 2 bases and J lost 0, with 5 bases in between. The CDR3 spells CASSYQYSYEQYF. The DNA of the CDR3 is TGTGCCAGCAGTTACCAGTACTCCTACGAGCAGTACTTC.

The chain combines TRBV7-2 with TRBJ1-5; D is unresolved. The CDR3 has 13 amino acids. Germline V gives CDR1 SGHTA, CDR2 FQGNSA. Deletions cut 0 bases from V and 5 bases from J, with 5 bases between. The CDR3 reads CASSLASYQPQHF. CDR3 DNA: TGTGCCAGCAGCTTAGCCAGCTATCAGCCCCAGCATTTT.

The chain links TRBV30 to TRBJ1-6; TRBD1 is a possible D gene (5 bases). Germline CDR1 is GTSNPN and CDR2 is SVGIG (reference sequence). This CDR3 is built from 13 residues. Trimming removed 5 bases at V and 10 bases at J, with 15 bases between. DNA for the CDR3: TGTGCCTGGCAATTGGGGGTAGGCTCACCCCTCCACTTT. Protein sequence: CAWQLGVGSPLHF. The complete variable domain, with remaining parts taken from reference TRBV30 and TRBJ1-6, reads SQTIHQWPATLVQPVGSPLSLECTVEGTSNPNLYWYRQAAGRGLQLLFYSVGIGQISSEVPQNLSASRPQDRQFILSSKKLLLSDSGFYLCAWQLGVGSPLHFGNGTRLTVT.

The V call is TRBV7-9, the J call TRBJ2-7; 8 positions agree with TRBD1. Trimming took 3 bases from V and 5 from J; bases not matched to a gene: 6. The CDR3 runs to 14 residues. From germline, CDR1 is SEHNR and CDR2 FQNEAQ (reference sequence). In nucleotides, the CDR3 is TGTGCCAGCAGCTTCACAGGGGGTGAAGACGAGCAGTACTTC. This encodes CASSFTGGEDEQYF.

The chain carries TRBV19 and TRBJ1-2; 10 bases map to TRBD1. CDR1 is LNHDA, CDR2 SQIVND, per germline (reference sequence). This CDR3 region has 13 residues. V was pared by 5 bases and J by 7 bases, with 4 bases of the junction left unmatched. The CDR3 nucleotides read TGTGCCAGTAGTTGGACAGGGGGAGGTGGCTACACCTTC. Its translation: CASSWTGGGGYTF.

This chain joins TRBV7-9 and TRBJ1-1; 8 bases are a match to TRBD1. The trim removed 2 bases at V and 10 bases at J, leaving 3 bases unmatched. Germline CDR1 and CDR2: SEHNR and FQNEAQ (reference sequence). This CDR3 spans 12 amino acids. CDR3 nucleotide sequence: TGTGCCAGCAGCTTACAGGGGGCGGGAGCTTTCTTT. Translated: CASSLQGAGAFF.

The V and J genes are TRBV5-1 and TRBJ1-1, with no clear D. The CDR3 extends over 13 amino acids. The germline CDR1 and CDR2 sequences are SGHRS and YFSETQ. Deletions cut 0 bases from V and 3 bases from J, with 6 bases between. CDR3 in amino acids: CASSLEADTEAFF. For the CDR3, the DNA is TGCGCCAGCAGCTTGGAAGCGGACACTGAAGCTTTCTTT.

The chain carries TRBV9 and TRBJ2-3, with TRBD2 identical over 8 bases. The CDR3 runs 14 residues. The germline CDR1 and CDR2 sequences are SGDLS and YYNGEE. V shed 7 bases, J shed 1 base, and the junction held 5 bases outside the gene matches. CDR3 coding DNA: TGTGCCAGCTCGGGGACTAGTCGCACAGATACGCAGTATTTT. Encoded protein: CASSGTSRTDTQYF.

The chain combines TRBV11-2 with TRBJ1-4; tentative D call: TRBD1 (5 bases). V lost 5 bases, J lost 4 bases, and 26 bases lay in between. Germline V gene data show CDR1 as SGHAT and CDR2 as FQNNGV. The CDR3 runs to 19 residues. CDR3 nucleotide sequence: TGTGCCAGCAGCCAAGATTCTTATTGGGGGGGAGAGGGTAATGAAAAACTGTTTTTT. Translated: CASSQDSYWGGEGNEKLFF.

The chain links TRBV18 to TRBJ2-5; 7 bases map to TRBD1. J lost 2 bases, V lost 6 bases, and 18 bases had no gene match. The CDR3 loop spans 18 amino acids. CDR1 and CDR2 (germline): KGHSH, LQKENI. The DNA of the CDR3 is TGTGCCAGCTCGCCGTTGCCCCCACAGGGGTTAGGACAAGAGACCCAGTACTTC. This encodes CASSPLPPQGLGQETQYF.

The chain has TRBV11-3 and TRBJ2-3; D remains ambiguous. Per the germline V gene, CDR1 is SGHNT and CDR2 is YENEEA. This CDR3 comprises 13 residues. V was clipped by 4 bases and J by 2 bases, with 7 bases between them. In nucleotides, the CDR3 is TGTGCCAGCAGCTCCAGGAACACAGATACGCAGTATTTT. This codes for CASSSRNTDTQYF.

The chain carries TRBV5-1 and TRBJ1-2; D uncertain. V was clipped by 2 bases and J by 4 bases, with 12 bases between them. This CDR3 has 14 residues. The germline V gene has CDR1 SGHRS and CDR2 YFSETQ. The CDR3 loop is CASSFDTLAYGYTF. The DNA for the CDR3 is TGCGCCAGCAGCTTCGACACCCTAGCCTATGGCTACACCTTC.

J is TRBJ2-5 and V is TRBV5-1; maybe TRBD2 (6 bases). V was pared by 4 bases and J by 5 bases, with 15 bases between. This CDR3 is 14 amino acids long. CDR1 is SGHRS and CDR2 is YFSETQ in the germline V gene. This CDR3 reads CASSLQGGEETQYF. The CDR3 region has the DNA TGCGCCAGCAGCCTGCAGGGAGGCGAGGAGACCCAGTACTTC. Variable domain in full (rest from reference TRBV5-1 and TRBJ2-5): KAGVTQTPRYLIKTRGQQVTLSCSPISGHRSVSWYQQTPGQGLQFLFEYFSETQRNKGNFPGRFSGRQFSNSRSEMNVSTLELGDSALYLCASSLQGGEETQYFGPGTRLLVL.

The chain recombines TRBV19 with TRBJ2-1; 8 nucleotides agree with TRBD1. Looked up from germline, CDR1 is LNHDA and CDR2 is SQIVND (reference sequence). With 4 bases clipped from V and 6 bases from J, the junction kept 17 bases outside the gene matches. The CDR3 runs 18 residues. The CDR3 region has the DNA TGTGCCAGTAGTACCTTCCATTTAACCGGCGGACAGGGCAATGAGCAGTTCTTC. Its translation: CASSTFHLTGGQGNEQFF.

V is TRBV5-1 and J is TRBJ1-6; no clear D. V was shortened by 0 bases and J by 6 bases, with 13 bases between the two germline ends. Germline V gene data show CDR1 as SGHRS and CDR2 as YFSETQ. This CDR3 contains 16 residues. This CDR3 reads CASSLGRQVINSPLHF. The CDR3 coding sequence is TGCGCCAGCAGCTTGGGTAGGCAGGTGATTAATTCACCCCTCCACTTT.

The gene calls are TRBV6-5 and TRBJ1-1; 9 positions match TRBD1. V was clipped by 10 bases and J by 5 bases; unmatched bases: 8. The CDR3 loop spans 13 amino acids. Germline V gene sequence: CDR1 MNHEY, CDR2 SVGAGI. DNA of the CDR3: TGTGCCACCCGGGACAGGGTATGGACTGAAGCTTTCTTT. This gives the protein CATRDRVWTEAFF.

This chain joins TRBV9 and TRBJ1-1; D unclear. CDR1 SGDLS and CDR2 YYNGEE come from the germline V gene. The CDR3 sequence is 15 residues long. V dropped 4 bases and J dropped 0 bases, with 13 bases sitting between them. The CDR3: CASSPQNSMNTEAFF. CDR3 DNA: TGTGCCAGCAGCCCCCAGAATAGCATGAACACTGAAGCTTTCTTT.

This clone was found once. V is TRBV6-4 and J is TRBJ1-2, with D maybe TRBD1 (5 bases). This CDR3 spans 14 amino acids. The germline gives CDR1 MRHNA, CDR2 SNTAGT. With 5 bases removed from V and 1 base from J, the gap between germline ends came to 11 bases. CDR3 amino acids: CASSPGRINYGYTF. In nucleotides, the CDR3 is TGTGCCAGCAGTCCGGGACGGATTAACTATGGCTACACCTTC.

V and J are TRBV10-3 and TRBJ2-7; 7 bases fit TRBD1. Germline V gene lookup returns CDR1 ENHRY and CDR2 SYGVKD. J was trimmed by 0 bases and V by 0 bases; bases with no gene match: 5. The CDR3 extends over 16 amino acids. The CDR3 bases are TGTGCCATCAGTGAGTCCGGGACAGACAGCTCCTACGAGCAGTACTTC. Its protein is CAISESGTDSSYEQYF.

This chain uses TRBV5-6 with TRBJ2-5; 7 bases fit TRBD2. CDR3 length equals 15 residues. The germline V gene has CDR1 SGHDT and CDR2 YYEEEE. With V trimmed by 5 bases and J by 5 bases, 12 bases remained unmatched. The DNA for the CDR3 is TGTGCCAGCAGACCTGGGACTATACATTCGGAGACCCAGTACTTC. This translates into CASRPGTIHSETQYF.